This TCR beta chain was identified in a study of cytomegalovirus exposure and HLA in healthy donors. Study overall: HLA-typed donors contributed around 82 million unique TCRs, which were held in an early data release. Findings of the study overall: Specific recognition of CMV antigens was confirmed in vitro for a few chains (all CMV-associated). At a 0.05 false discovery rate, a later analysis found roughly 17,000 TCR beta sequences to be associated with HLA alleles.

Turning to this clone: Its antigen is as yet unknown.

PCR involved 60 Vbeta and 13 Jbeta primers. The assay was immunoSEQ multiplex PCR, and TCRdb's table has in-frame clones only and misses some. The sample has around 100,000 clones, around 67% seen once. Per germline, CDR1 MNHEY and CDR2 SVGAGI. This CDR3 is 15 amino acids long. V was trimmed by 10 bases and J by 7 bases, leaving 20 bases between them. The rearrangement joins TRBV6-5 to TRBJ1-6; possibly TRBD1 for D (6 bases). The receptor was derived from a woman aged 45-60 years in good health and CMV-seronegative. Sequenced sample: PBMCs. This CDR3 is CATRTDPIQNSPLHF. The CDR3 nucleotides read TGTGCCACAAGGACAGACCCGATTCAAAATTCACCCCTCCACTTT.